Sequencing of this T cell receptor (beta chain) was carried out in a study of T-cell reconstitution after alpha-beta-depleted transplantation in children. This CDR3 comprises 12 residues. Trimming cost V 6 bases and J 4 bases, with 10 bases left between them. Per germline, CDR1 DFQATT and CDR2 SNEGSKA (reference sequence). Overall study results and limits: TCRbeta diversity was high at day 60 in some patients (a result of surviving recipient T cells and thymic progenitors). Reportedly, roughly two months post-transplant, alpha-beta T cells arose from several hundred expanded graft clones.

The table lists this clonotype with many counts. Its antigen is unknown. Unique molecular identifiers were built into the TCRbeta library. Via MiXCR, TCRdb re-called the PCR reads, giving one row per CDR3 protein. The sample has hundreds of thousands of distinct CDR3 sequences; about 17% are singletons. The genes are TRBV20-1 and TRBJ2-1; no firm D call. The input for sequencing was PBMCs, mostly from graft donor cells, taken 360 days after TCRalphabeta/CD19-depleted stem cell transplant. The TCR comes from a boy younger than two who had a stem cell transplant for Wiskott-Aldrich syndrome, so the T cells may come from the graft donor. CDR3 bases: TGCAGTGCCTCCCTCGTTTACAATGAGCAGTTCTTC. Amino acids: CSASLVYNEQFF.